This TCR beta chain was captured in a study of T cells after yellow fever vaccination. Study as a whole: Preparation used SMART-Seq v4 Ultra Low Input for the low-cell-number fractions. Findings and limits, study-wide: Detected again after the booster were most primary-vaccination clones, at 95% to 96% CD4 and approximately 90% CD8. The CD4 and CD8 compartments had a small share of their clonotypes in common.

Per the germline V gene, CDR1 is DFQATT and CDR2 is SNEGSKA (reference sequence). V was clipped by 0 bases and J by 7 bases; unmatched bases: 18. CDR3 length: 18 residues. Comments on this clonotype: Its antigen is unidentified.

The study made its TCR cDNA through 5'RACE template switching. That step introduced a universal primer site along with UMIs. TCRdb re-called the 5' RACE reads through MiXCR, storing one row per CDR3 protein. The table shows around 300,000 distinct CDR3 sequences, with roughly 3.9% occurring only once. The chain combines TRBV20-1 with TRBJ2-1; 7 positions agree with TRBD2. This sample comprised PBMCs, obtained 5 days after the yellow fever booster vaccination. This receptor was identified in a man in his late teens or twenties who received the YFV17D yellow fever vaccine. The CDR3 nucleotides read TGCAGTGCTAGAGATACGCAACCGGGACCATGGGGAGGGAATGAGCAGTTCTTC. It encodes CSARDTQPGPWGGNEQFF.